This T cell receptor (beta chain) was documented in a study of OX40 agonist ivuxolimab in advanced cancers. Turning to the study itself: Ivuxolimab, an agonist antibody against OX40 (CD134), was given to patients. Partial response was recorded in three patients: one hepatocellular carcinoma and two cutaneous melanoma cases.

Assay: immunoSEQ multiplex PCR; the TCRdb copy retains only in-frame clones and omits some. Seen here are tens of thousands of clones, approximately 80% observed once, and the top ten hold about 2.2%. Per germline, CDR1 SGHNT and CDR2 YYREEE (reference sequence). The CDR3 runs 15 residues. V was pared by 4 bases and J by 0 bases, with 12 bases between. The clonotype comes from an adult with an advanced solid tumor such as melanoma, head and neck, liver or kidney cancer. Material: CD4+ or CD8+ T cells sorted from blood, obtained in a trial of the OX40 agonist ivuxolimab. The gene calls are TRBV5-4 and TRBJ2-3; perhaps TRBD1 as D (5 bases). Written as DNA, the CDR3 is TGTGCCAGCAGCCAAAGACAGCGTAGCACAGATACGCAGTATTTT. It specifies CASSQRQRSTDTQYF.